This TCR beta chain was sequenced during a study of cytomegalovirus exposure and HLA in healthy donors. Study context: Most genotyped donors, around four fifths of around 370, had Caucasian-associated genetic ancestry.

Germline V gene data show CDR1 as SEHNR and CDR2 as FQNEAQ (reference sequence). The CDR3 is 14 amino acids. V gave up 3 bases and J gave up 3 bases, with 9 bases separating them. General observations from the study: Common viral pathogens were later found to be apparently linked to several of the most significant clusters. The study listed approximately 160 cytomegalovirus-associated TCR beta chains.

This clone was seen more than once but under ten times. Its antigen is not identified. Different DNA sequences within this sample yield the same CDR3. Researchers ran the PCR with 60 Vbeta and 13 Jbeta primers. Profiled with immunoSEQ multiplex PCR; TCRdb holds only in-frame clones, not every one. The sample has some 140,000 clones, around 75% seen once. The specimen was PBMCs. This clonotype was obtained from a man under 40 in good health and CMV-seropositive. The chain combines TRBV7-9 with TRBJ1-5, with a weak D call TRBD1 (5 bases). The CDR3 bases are TGTGCCAGCAGCTTGTTAGGGGACAATCAGCCCCAGCATTTT. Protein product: CASSLLGDNQPQHF.